Listed below are T cell receptor beta chains from one sample, sequenced in a study of blood T cell repertoires in COVID-19. Here immunoSEQ multiplex PCR was the method, and the copy in TCRdb shows in-frame clones only, minus some. The data contain about 330,000 clones, 65% to 90% of them seen just once; the ten biggest clones take up 7.2%. The source material was peripheral blood. Receptors originate from a human donor in a cohort sampled during active COVID-19. The CDR3 runs from the conserved cysteine through the conserved F or W. Clone size is given for some rows only: seen once, a few or many times, or a class if the clone is expanded.

j_call,v_call,clone_size,cdr3_aa
TRBJ2-7,TRBV6-5,.,CASRDSGSYEQYF
TRBJ2-3,TRBV2,once,CASSALGTDTQYF
TRBJ1-2,TRBV27,once,CASSLLGDTTPKGYGYTF
TRBJ1-1,TRBV28,few,CASSLPRQGSGMNTEAFF
TRBJ1-2,TRBV6-1,few,CASSERQLNGYTF
TRBJ1-2,TRBV30,.,CAWSSDRNHYGYTF
TRBJ2-1,TRBV18,.,CASSTRDTNGNEQFF
TRBJ2-7,TRBV2,.,CASRGQAAYEQYF
TRBJ1-2,TRBV5-1,few,CASSFEGKSHGYTF
TRBJ1-3,TRBV6-5,few,CASINTGAGNTIYF
TRBJ1-1,TRBV7-3,.,CASSLGQGVGEAFF
TRBJ1-5,TRBV11-2,.,CASSLGGLQPQHF
TRBJ2-2,TRBV3-1/TRBV3-2,.,CASSHDREPNVGELFF
TRBJ1-2,TRBV5-8,.,CASSWRSGLMGYGYTF
TRBJ1-1,TRBV4-2,.,CASSPRQGRNTEAFF
TRBJ2-7,TRBV29-1,.,CSAGKSSYEQYF
TRBJ2-1,TRBV5-1,.,CASSRDRGLDEQFF
TRBJ1-5,TRBV30,.,CAWSGLQGKGQPQHF
TRBJ2-7,TRBV5-6,few,CASSPGLANTYEQYF
TRBJ1-1,TRBV7-3,.,CASSSRGLTEAFF
TRBJ2-5,TRBV9,.,CASSARHQQETQYF
TRBJ1-5,TRBV19,few,CASSTEQGAVYSNQPQHF
TRBJ1-1,TRBV4-2,.,CASSQRRGTIRDTEAFF
TRBJ1-2,TRBV5-4,once,CASSLGQGSYGYTF
TRBJ1-4,TRBV6-5,.,CASTSTGTGGEKLFF
TRBJ1-1,TRBV18,.,CASSRQGARTEAFF
TRBJ2-3,TRBV12-5,.,CASAHGDTDTQYF
TRBJ2-2,TRBV11-3,.,CASSKDTNTGELFF
TRBJ1-2,TRBV24-1,.,CAVGTENGYTF
TRBJ2-3,TRBV3-1/TRBV3-2,.,CASQGGGNSDTQYF
TRBJ2-2,TRBV9,.,CASSAVAGGPTGELFF
TRBJ1-2,TRBV5-4,.,CASSARTGPPSWGYTF